This T cell receptor beta chain was documented in a study of cytomegalovirus exposure and HLA in healthy donors. Overall study: Among several hundred genotyped donors, 80% to 90% fell in the Caucasian-associated ancestry cluster.

A multiplex PCR was run with 60 Vbeta primers and 13 Jbeta primers. Assay used: immunoSEQ multiplex PCR; TCRdb lists only in-frame clones, some missing. The data show over 80,000 clones, with 81% seen just once and about 4.8% held by the top ten. Germline V gives CDR1 MNHEY, CDR2 SVGAGI. V shed 4 bases and J 11 bases; nucleotides not matched to a gene: 9. The CDR3 loop spans 13 amino acids. General study points: Fewer N-insertions than the approximately 610-donor mean were reportedly shown by an Asian-associated ancestry cluster in a later analysis.

With respect to this clone: Its antigen is still unknown.

The chain combines TRBV6-5 with TRBJ2-3; 7 bases line up with TRBD2. This clonotype originated in a man aged 40-49 years in good health and CMV-seropositive. What was sequenced was PBMCs. The CDR3 nucleotides read TGTGCCAGCAGTTCTCGCGGGGGTAAGGGGCAGTATTTT. Translating gives CASSSRGGKGQYF.